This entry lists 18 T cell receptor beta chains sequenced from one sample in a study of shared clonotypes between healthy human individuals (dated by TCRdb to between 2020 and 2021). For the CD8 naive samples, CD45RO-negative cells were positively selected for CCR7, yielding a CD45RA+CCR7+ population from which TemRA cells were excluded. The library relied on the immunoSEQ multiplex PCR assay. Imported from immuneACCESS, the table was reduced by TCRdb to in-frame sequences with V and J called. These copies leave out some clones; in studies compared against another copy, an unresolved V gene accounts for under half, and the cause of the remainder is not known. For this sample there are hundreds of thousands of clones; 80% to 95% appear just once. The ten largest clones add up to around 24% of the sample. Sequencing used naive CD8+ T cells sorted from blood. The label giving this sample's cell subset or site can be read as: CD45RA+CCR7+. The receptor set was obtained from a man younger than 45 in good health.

CDR3 loop: CASSQDRSANNEQFF. The CDR3 DNA reads TGCGCCAGCAGCCAAGATCGCAGCGCTAACAATGAGCAGTTCTTC. This rearrangement joins TRBV4-1 to TRBJ2-1, with D uncertain. The CDR3 covers 15 residues. Germline lookup yields CDR1 MGHRA and CDR2 YSYEKL. The V gene lost 0 bases and the J gene lost 5 bases, with 11 bases spanning the gap.

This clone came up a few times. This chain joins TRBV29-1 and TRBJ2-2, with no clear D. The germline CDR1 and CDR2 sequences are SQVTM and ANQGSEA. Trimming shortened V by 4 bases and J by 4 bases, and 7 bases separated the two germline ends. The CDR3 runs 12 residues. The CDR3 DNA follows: TGCAGCGTTGTGTCACCCACCGGGGAGCTGTTTTTT. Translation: CSVVSPTGELFF.

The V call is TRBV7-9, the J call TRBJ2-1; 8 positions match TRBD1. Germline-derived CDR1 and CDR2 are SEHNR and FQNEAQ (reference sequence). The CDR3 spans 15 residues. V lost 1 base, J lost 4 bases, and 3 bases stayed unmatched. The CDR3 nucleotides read TGTGCCAGCAGCTTAGGTTACAGGGGGTACAATGAGCAGTTCTTC. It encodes CASSLGYRGYNEQFF.

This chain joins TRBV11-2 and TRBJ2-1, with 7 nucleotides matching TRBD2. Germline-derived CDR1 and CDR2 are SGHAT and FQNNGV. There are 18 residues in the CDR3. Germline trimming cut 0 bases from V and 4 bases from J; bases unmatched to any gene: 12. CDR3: CASSLDLVGRGFYNEQFF. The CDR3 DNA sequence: TGTGCCAGCAGCTTAGATCTCGTAGGGAGGGGCTTTTACAATGAGCAGTTCTTC. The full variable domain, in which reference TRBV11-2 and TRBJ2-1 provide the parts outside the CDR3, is EAGVAQSPRYKIIEKRQSVAFWCNPISGHATLYWYQQILGQGPKLLIQFQNNGVVDDSQLPKDRFSAERLKGVDSTLKIQPAKLEDSAVYLCASSLDLVGRGFYNEQFFGPGTRLTVL.

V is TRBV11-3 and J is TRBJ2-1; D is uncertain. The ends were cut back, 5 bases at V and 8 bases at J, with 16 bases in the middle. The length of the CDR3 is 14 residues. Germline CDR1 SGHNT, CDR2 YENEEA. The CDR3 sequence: CASSTRSVGYEQFF. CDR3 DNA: TGTGCCAGCAGCACCCGATCAGTAGGCTATGAGCAGTTCTTC.

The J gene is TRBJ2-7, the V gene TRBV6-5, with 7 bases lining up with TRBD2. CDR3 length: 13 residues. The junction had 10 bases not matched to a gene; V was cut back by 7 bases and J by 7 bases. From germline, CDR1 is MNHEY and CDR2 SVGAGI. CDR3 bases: TGTGCCAGCACGGGGGACTACCAGGGAGAGCAGTACTTC. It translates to CASTGDYQGEQYF.

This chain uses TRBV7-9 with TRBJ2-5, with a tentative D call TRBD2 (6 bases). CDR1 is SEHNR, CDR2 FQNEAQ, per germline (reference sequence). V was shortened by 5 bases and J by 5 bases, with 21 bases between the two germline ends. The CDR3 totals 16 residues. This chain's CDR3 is CASSPPVGGGGETQYF. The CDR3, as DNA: TGTGCCAGCAGCCCCCCTGTTGGGGGAGGAGGCGAGACCCAGTACTTC.

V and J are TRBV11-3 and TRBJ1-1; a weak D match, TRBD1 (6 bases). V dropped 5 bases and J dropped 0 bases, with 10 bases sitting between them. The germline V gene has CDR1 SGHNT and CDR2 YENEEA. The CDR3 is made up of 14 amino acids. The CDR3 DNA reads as TGTGCCAGCAGCATCGCAGGGGTGAACACTGAAGCTTTCTTT. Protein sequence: CASSIAGVNTEAFF.

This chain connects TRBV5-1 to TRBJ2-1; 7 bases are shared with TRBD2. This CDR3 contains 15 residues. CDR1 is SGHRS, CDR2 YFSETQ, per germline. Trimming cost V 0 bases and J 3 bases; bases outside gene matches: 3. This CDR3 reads CASSLEQRGYNEQFF. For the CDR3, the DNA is TGCGCCAGCAGCTTGGAACAGCGGGGCTACAATGAGCAGTTCTTC.

CDR3 DNA: TGTGCCAGCAGCCCACCCGCCGACAGAATGGTCTACACCTTC. Amino acid sequence: CASSPPADRMVYTF. V and J are TRBV7-9 and TRBJ1-2; a weak D match, TRBD1 (5 bases). Trimming stripped 5 bases from V and 10 bases from J, with 20 bases between. CDR3 length: 14 residues. Germline loops: CDR1 SEHNR, CDR2 FQNEAQ (reference sequence).

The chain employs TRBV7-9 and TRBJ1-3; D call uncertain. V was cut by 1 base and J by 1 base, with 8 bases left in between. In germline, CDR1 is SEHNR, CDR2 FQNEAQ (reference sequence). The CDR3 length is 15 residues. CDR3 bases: TGTGCCAGCAGCTTAGAGACCGAATCTGGAAACACCATATATTTT. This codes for CASSLETESGNTIYF.

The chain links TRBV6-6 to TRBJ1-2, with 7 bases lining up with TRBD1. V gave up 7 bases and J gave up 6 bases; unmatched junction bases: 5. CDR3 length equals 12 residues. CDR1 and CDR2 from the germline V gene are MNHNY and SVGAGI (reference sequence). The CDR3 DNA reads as TGTGCCAGCATCACCGGGACAGATGGCTACACCTTC. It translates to CASITGTDGYTF.

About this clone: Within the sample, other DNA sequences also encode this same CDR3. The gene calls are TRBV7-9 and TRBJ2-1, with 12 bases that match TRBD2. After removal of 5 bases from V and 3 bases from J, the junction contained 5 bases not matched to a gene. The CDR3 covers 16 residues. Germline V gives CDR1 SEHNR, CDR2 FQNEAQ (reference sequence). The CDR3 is CASSPRTSGIYNEQFF. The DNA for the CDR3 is TGTGCCAGCAGCCCTCGGACTAGCGGGATCTACAATGAGCAGTTCTTC.

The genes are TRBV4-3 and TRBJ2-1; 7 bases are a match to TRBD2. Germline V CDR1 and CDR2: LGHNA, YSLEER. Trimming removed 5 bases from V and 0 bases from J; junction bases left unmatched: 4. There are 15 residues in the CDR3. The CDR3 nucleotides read TGCGCCAGCAGCGACCGACTAGCCTCCTACAATGAGCAGTTCTTC. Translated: CASSDRLASYNEQFF.

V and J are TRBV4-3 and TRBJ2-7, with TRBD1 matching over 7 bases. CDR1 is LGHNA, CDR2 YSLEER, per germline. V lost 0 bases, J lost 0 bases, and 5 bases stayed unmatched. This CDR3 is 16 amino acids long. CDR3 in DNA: TGCGCCAGCAGCCAAGACCGGACAGGTTTCTCCTACGAGCAGTACTTC. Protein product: CASSQDRTGFSYEQYF.

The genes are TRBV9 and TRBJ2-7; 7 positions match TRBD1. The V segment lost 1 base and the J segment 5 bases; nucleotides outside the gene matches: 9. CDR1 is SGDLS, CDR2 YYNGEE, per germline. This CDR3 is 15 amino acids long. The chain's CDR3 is CASSVKSGTADEQYF. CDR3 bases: TGTGCCAGCAGCGTAAAGTCCGGGACAGCGGACGAGCAGTACTTC.

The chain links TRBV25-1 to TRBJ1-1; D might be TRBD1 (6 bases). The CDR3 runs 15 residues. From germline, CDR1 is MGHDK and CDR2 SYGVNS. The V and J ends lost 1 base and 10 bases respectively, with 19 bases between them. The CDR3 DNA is TGTGCCAGCAGTGAATTCAGGGGCCAGGAGATCGTAGCTTTCTTT. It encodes CASSEFRGQEIVAFF.

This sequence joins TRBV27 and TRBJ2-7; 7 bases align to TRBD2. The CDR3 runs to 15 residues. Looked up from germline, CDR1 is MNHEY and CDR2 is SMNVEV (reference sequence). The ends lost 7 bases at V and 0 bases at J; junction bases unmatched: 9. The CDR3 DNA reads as TGTGCCAGCAAGAGGGCGGGAGCGGCCTCCTACGAGCAGTACTTC. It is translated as CASKRAGAASYEQYF.